The entry that follows covers one T cell receptor beta chain sequence. The antigen this receptor binds is unknown. Base quality data are lacking; no much larger clone is found one base away. After PBMCs were isolated by density centrifugation and stained for CD3, CD4 and CD8, a FACSAria was used to sort CD4+ and CD8+ T cells. Scalp biopsies and blood samples were obtained from unaffected controls. Trimming costs V 0 bases and J 5 bases, and their ends lie 10 bases apart. The germline V gene encodes CDR1 SGDLS and CDR2 YYNGEE. From the cysteine up to the phenylalanine, the CDR3 has a length of 14 residues. Kept here is only the CDR3 DNA, which spans 42 bases and is read in frame from base 1. Receptors were amplified or captured by the immunoSEQ multiplex PCR assay. For TCR sequencing, RNA was extracted from every sample and reverse transcribed into cDNA to serve as template. First-strand cDNA was synthesized using SuperScript III with a 2:1 mix of oligo-dT and random hexamers. A synthetic immune receptor repertoire was used to measure amplification bias, and any remaining bias was corrected computationally. For the original study's pipeline: After raw reads were preprocessed to remove errors, the CDR3 was defined following IMGT conventions as running from the conserved cysteine to phenylalanine. Clonality was computed as 1 minus the Shannon entropy, with the entropy normalized by log2 of the number of productive unique TCRs. CD4 or CD8 identity of scalp clones was inferred by cross-referencing scalp TCRbeta sequences with sorted blood CD4 and CD8 repertoires. TCRdb carries this immuneACCESS record with in-frame sequences only. Its versions omit some clonotypes, under half of them owing to an unresolved V gene in the studies checked, with the rest unexplained. The V and J calls and clone size are taken from that table; D and trimming were inferred from the DNA. The sample includes about 140,000 clones, with 62% observed a single time. Of the sample, 36% is held by the ten largest clones.

The sample originates from a study of CD8+ T cells in alopecia areata (dated by TCRdb to the late 2010s). The study in broad terms: High-throughput TCRbeta sequencing was used to examine T cell clonal expansion in alopecia areata in both the C3H/HeJ mouse model and human patients. Scalp clonality was compared among normal scalp (n=4), patchy alopecia areata scalp (n=8), and alopecia totalis/universalis scalp (n=8). Amplification of TCRbeta CDR3 regions was done by immunoSEQ multiplex PCR using 35 Vbeta forward primers and 13 Jbeta reverse primers. RNA came from the PAXgene miRNA kit for fixed scalp, the miRNeasy kit for PBMCs, and the RNeasy kit for mouse skin. Scalp tissue and sorted CD4+ and CD8+ peripheral blood T cells from patchy and totalis/universalis alopecia areata patients and from healthy controls were covered by human TCRbeta sequencing.

General conclusions and limits of the study: Unlike mouse skin, where gammadelta T cells dominate, normal human skin contains resident alphabeta T cells that get sequenced too, which complicates analysis of the scalp TCR repertoire. Lesional scalp, especially in alopecia totalis/universalis, showed higher clonality and more expanded CD8+ clones than normal scalp, suggesting antigenic drive. TCR sequences shared between patients were less clear than in mice, possibly partly because of HLA diversity in the patient population.

The clonotype was recovered from a human donor in good health. The sequence joins TRBV9 to TRBJ2-3, with the identity of the D gene unclear. The sequenced sample consisted of CD8+ T cells sorted from blood. The CDR3 protein sequence reads: CASSVAGKLDTQYF. The nucleotide sequence is TGTGCCAGCAGCGTAGCCGGAAAGCTAGATACGCAGTATTTT.